Shown below are 26 T cell receptor beta chains from a single sample sequenced in a study of blood T cell repertoires in COVID-19. TCRdb keeps only in-frame clones here, not all; method: immunoSEQ multiplex PCR. The profile shows nearly 350,000 clones, approximately 89% of them singletons. Input material: peripheral blood. All receptors derive from a woman younger than 35 who had recovered from COVID-19.

This chain links TRBV10-1 with TRBJ1-2; D not certain. The CDR3 consists of 13 residues. Trimming took 4 bases from V and 1 from J, leaving 7 bases between them. Germline CDR1 reads WNHNN; CDR2 reads SYGVQD (reference sequence). The CDR3 DNA reads as TGCGCCAGCAGTGGAAGCGGTAACTATGGCTACACCTTC. This codes for CASSGSGNYGYTF.

This chain links TRBV4-3 with TRBJ1-1, with 8 bases that match TRBD1. V was pared by 4 bases and J by 5 bases, with 9 bases of the junction left unmatched. The CDR3 extends over 15 amino acids. Germline V lookup: CDR1 LGHNA, CDR2 YSLEER. The CDR3 nucleotides are TGCGCCAGCAGCCCCTGGACAGGGCAACTAACTGAAGCTTTCTTT. This translates into CASSPWTGQLTEAFF.

The chain links TRBV3-1 (or the pseudogene TRBV3-2) to TRBJ2-1, with 8 bases that match TRBD2. Trimming removed 3 bases from V and 7 bases from J; junction bases left unmatched: 5. Per the germline V gene, CDR1 is LGHDT and CDR2 is YNNKEL (reference sequence). CDR3 size: 14 residues. The CDR3 loop is CASSHRSGKNEQFF. In DNA, the CDR3 is TGTGCCAGCAGCCATCGTAGCGGGAAGAATGAGCAGTTCTTC.

The J gene is TRBJ1-4, the V gene TRBV24-1; D unresolved. Germline CDR1 is KGHDR and CDR2 is SFDVKD. The CDR3 spans 11 residues. In DNA, the CDR3 is TGTGCGACCGGGTCGGGAGAAAAACTGTTTTTT. Its translation is CATGSGEKLFF.

The chain recombines TRBV29-1 with TRBJ2-5, with D possibly being TRBD2 (5 bases). This CDR3 is 13 amino acids long. Germline V gene sequence: CDR1 SQVTM, CDR2 ANQGSEA. The germline V and J ends were trimmed by 7 bases and 4 bases, with 16 bases remaining between them. The CDR3 region has the DNA TGCAGCGGACGCCGGGATAAAGGAGAGACCCAGTACTTC. Protein: CSGRRDKGETQYF.

CDR3 sequence (DNA): TGTGCCAGCAGCTTAGGAGGGGGCTCTGGAAACACCATATATTTT. It is translated as CASSLGGGSGNTIYF. The chain carries TRBV11-3 and TRBJ1-3; the D gene is possibly TRBD1 (6 bases). Trimming took off 1 base at V and 0 bases at J, with 7 bases between the two ends. This CDR3 spans 15 amino acids. Germline V lookup: CDR1 SGHNT, CDR2 YENEEA. Together with reference TRBV11-3 and TRBJ1-3, the CDR3 gives the full variable domain: EAGVVQSPRYKIIEKKQPVAFWCNPISGHNTLYWYLQNLGQGPELLIRYENEEAVDDSQLPKDRFSAERLKGVDSTLKIQPAELGDSAVYLCASSLGGGSGNTIYFGEGSWLTVV.

This chain links TRBV7-2 with TRBJ2-1; D ambiguous. Trimming took off 1 base at V and 2 bases at J, with 12 bases between the two ends. The CDR3 is 16 amino acids. Germline lookup yields CDR1 SGHTA and CDR2 FQGNSA. The CDR3 reads CASSLVGGAPYNEQFF. CDR3 nucleotides: TGTGCCAGCAGCTTAGTCGGCGGCGCTCCCTACAATGAGCAGTTCTTC. The full variable domain, completed using reference TRBV7-2 and TRBJ2-1, is GAGVSQSPSNKVTEKGKDVELRCDPISGHTALYWYRQSLGQGLEFLIYFQGNSAPDKSGLPSDRFSAERTGGSVSTLTIQRTQQEDSAVYLCASSLVGGAPYNEQFFGPGTRLTVL.

This CDR3 is CASSQEWASVSNTGELFF. The DNA of the CDR3 is TGCGCCAGCAGCCAAGAATGGGCTAGCGTATCGAACACCGGGGAGCTGTTTTTT. The chain combines TRBV4-3 with TRBJ2-2, with TRBD2 as a possible D gene (6 bases). V was trimmed by 0 bases and J by 0 bases, leaving 14 bases between them. This CDR3 comprises 18 residues. Germline CDR1 and CDR2: LGHNA and YSLEER.

This clone was counted a single time. The chain couples TRBV5-5 to TRBJ2-1, with 12 nucleotides matching TRBD1. The CDR3 is made up of 17 amino acids. Trimming removed 5 bases from V and 0 bases from J; junction bases left unmatched: 6. CDR1 is SGHKS and CDR2 is YYEKEE in the germline V gene (reference sequence). CDR3 protein: CASRGTGGPSSYNEQFF. As DNA, the CDR3 is TGTGCCAGCAGGGGGACAGGGGGCCCGAGCTCCTACAATGAGCAGTTCTTC.

The chain uses TRBV29-1 and TRBJ2-5, with 10 positions matching TRBD2. With 7 bases clipped from V and 0 bases from J, the junction kept 14 bases outside the gene matches. Germline values: CDR1 SQVTM, CDR2 ANQGSEA. The CDR3 spans 17 residues. The CDR3 nucleotides read TGCAGCGCCCGAACCAATTTAGCGGGAGGTGACCAAGAGACCCAGTACTTC. Translated: CSARTNLAGGDQETQYF.

The chain has TRBV10-3 and TRBJ2-5; TRBD2 matches at 10 bases. V was clipped by 2 bases and J by 6 bases; unmatched bases: 9. CDR1 ENHRY and CDR2 SYGVKD come from the germline V gene. This CDR3 comprises 16 residues. The CDR3 DNA is TGTGCCATCAGTGAGAGGGCTAGCGGGAGCGGACAGACCCAGTACTTC. This codes for CAISERASGSGQTQYF.

This clone was picked up one time. The chain combines TRBV7-9 with TRBJ1-1, with D perhaps matching TRBD1 (5 bases). Trimming removed 5 bases from V and 3 bases from J, with 19 bases in between. CDR1 and CDR2 from the germline V gene are SEHNR and FQNEAQ (reference sequence). The length of the CDR3 is 16 residues. As DNA, the CDR3 is TGTGCCAGCAGCCCAGGGCCGCCCGGTGGTTACACTGAAGCTTTCTTT. As protein: CASSPGPPGGYTEAFF.

J is TRBJ2-4 and V is TRBV27; TRBD2 matches at 8 bases. CDR3 length equals 15 residues. After removal of 2 bases from V and 3 bases from J, the junction contained 3 bases not matched to a gene. From germline, CDR1 is MNHEY and CDR2 SMNVEV (reference sequence). The CDR3 sequence: CASSLVREGKNIQYF. The CDR3 DNA is TGTGCCAGCAGTTTAGTACGGGAGGGCAAAAACATTCAGTACTTC.

The chain links TRBV6-6 to TRBJ2-5, with 7 bases identical to TRBD1. This CDR3 is 15 amino acids long. CDR1 and CDR2 (germline): MNHNY, SVGAGI (reference sequence). V was clipped by 0 bases and J by 4 bases; unmatched bases: 5. For the CDR3, the DNA is TGTGCCAGCAGTTACTCGGGCAGGGGGACAGAGACCCAGTACTTC. This translates into CASSYSGRGTETQYF.

This chain connects TRBV7-2 to TRBJ2-5; tentatively, D is TRBD1 (5 bases). V lost 0 bases and J 4 bases, leaving 18 bases between the germline ends. This CDR3 is built from 17 residues. Per germline, CDR1 SGHTA and CDR2 FQGNSA. The DNA of the CDR3 is TGTGCCAGCAGCTTAGCGCGGTCAGGGAATTCGAGAGAGACCCAGTACTTC. Translated: CASSLARSGNSRETQYF.

CDR3 sequence reads: CASRDTFLYGYTF. The CDR3 DNA follows: TGCGCCAGCAGGGACACCTTTCTCTATGGCTACACCTTC. This chain links TRBV5-1 with TRBJ1-2; tentative D call: TRBD1 (5 bases). The CDR3 spans 13 residues. Germline-derived CDR1 and CDR2 are SGHRS and YFSETQ. V was shortened by 5 bases and J by 4 bases, with 12 bases between the two germline ends.

The CDR3, as DNA: TGTGCCAGCAGCAATCTATATAGCAATCAGCCCCAGCATTTT. This encodes CASSNLYSNQPQHF. V and J are TRBV7-9 and TRBJ1-5; D gene uncertain. Trimming shortened V by 5 bases and J by 0 bases, and 8 bases separated the two germline ends. The CDR3 is made up of 14 amino acids. The germline gives CDR1 SEHNR, CDR2 FQNEAQ (reference sequence).

This clone showed up just a few times. The chain's CDR3 is CASSQGLAVTADTQYF. CDR3 in DNA: TGTGCCAGCAGCCAGGGACTAGCGGTAACAGCAGATACGCAGTATTTT. This sequence joins TRBV6-2 or TRBV6-3 and TRBJ2-3, with 11 positions matching TRBD2. From germline, CDR1 is MNHEY and CDR2 SVGEGT. CDR3 length: 16 residues. V was clipped by 6 bases and J by 4 bases; unmatched bases: 9.

For this clone: Other DNA sequences from this sample encode an identical CDR3 as well. This chain joins TRBV7-9 and TRBJ1-5, with no clear D. The V and J ends lost 1 base and 0 bases respectively, with 4 bases between them. Germline lookup yields CDR1 SEHNR and CDR2 FQNEAQ (reference sequence). The CDR3 consists of 14 residues. The CDR3 protein is CASSLDSSNQPQHF. As DNA, the CDR3 is TGTGCCAGCAGCTTAGACAGTAGCAATCAGCCCCAGCATTTT.

The V call is TRBV5-4, the J call TRBJ2-3, with 8 bases fitting TRBD2. The CDR3 length is 16 residues. Germline V gene sequence: CDR1 SGHNT, CDR2 YYREEE (reference sequence). V was pared by 4 bases and J by 6 bases, with 13 bases of the junction left unmatched. The CDR3 coding sequence is TGTGCCAGCAGCGACAGGACTAGCCGACGGGGTGATACGCAGTATTTT. This encodes CASSDRTSRRGDTQYF.

The rearrangement links TRBV27 to TRBJ2-3; D is ambiguous. CDR1 MNHEY and CDR2 SMNVEV come from the germline V gene (reference sequence). The V end was cut by 3 bases, the J end by 4 bases, with 8 bases between. This CDR3 spans 13 amino acids. The chain's CDR3 is CASSLFTPDTQYF. In nucleotides, the CDR3 is TGTGCCAGCAGTTTGTTTACTCCAGATACGCAGTATTTT.

CDR3 in DNA: TGTGCCAGTAGCCAGGGGACGAACACTGAAGCTTTCTTT. Its translation: CASSQGTNTEAFF. This chain links TRBV19 with TRBJ1-1, with D perhaps TRBD1 (6 bases). The CDR3 is made up of 13 amino acids. CDR1 is LNHDA, CDR2 SQIVND, per germline (reference sequence). Trimming removed 6 bases from V and 1 base from J, with 9 bases in between.

The V call is TRBV30, the J call TRBJ1-2, with TRBD1 matching over 7 bases. The germline V gene has CDR1 GTSNPN and CDR2 SVGIG (reference sequence). The CDR3 is made up of 19 amino acids. The V segment lost 3 bases and the J segment 0 bases; nucleotides outside the gene matches: 19. CDR3 amino acids: CAWSRTTGTDPLANYGYTF. The CDR3 nucleotides are TGTGCCTGGAGCCGGACCACCGGGACAGATCCGTTAGCTAACTATGGCTACACCTTC. Variable domain in full (rest from reference TRBV30 and TRBJ1-2): SQTIHQWPATLVQPVGSPLSLECTVEGTSNPNLYWYRQAAGRGLQLLFYSVGIGQISSEVPQNLSASRPQDRQFILSSKKLLLSDSGFYLCAWSRTTGTDPLANYGYTFGSGTRLTVV.

V gene TRBV19 combines with J gene TRBJ2-1; 8 bases are a match to TRBD2. Germline CDR1 LNHDA, CDR2 SQIVND (reference sequence). J gave up 6 bases and V 1 base, and 14 bases lay outside the gene matches. The CDR3 contains 18 residues. The CDR3 DNA reads as TGTGCCAGTAGTATAGGGTCCAGGATCTACAGCGGGAGCAATGAGCAGTTCTTC. Translated, it gives CASSIGSRIYSGSNEQFF.

The gene calls are TRBV6-5 and TRBJ2-2; D is unresolved. The CDR3 contains 14 residues. V was shortened by 6 bases and J by 0 bases, with 8 bases between the two germline ends. From germline, CDR1 is MNHEY and CDR2 SVGAGI. The CDR3, as DNA: TGTGCCAGCAGAATGACAACGAACACCGGGGAGCTGTTTTTT. Translating gives CASRMTTNTGELFF.

V and J are TRBV13 and TRBJ2-5; no clear D. V dropped 1 base and J dropped 2 bases, with 5 bases sitting between them. CDR3 length equals 13 residues. From germline, CDR1 is PRHDT and CDR2 FYEKMQ (reference sequence). CDR3 nucleotides: TGTGCCAGCAGCTTAGTACAGCAAGAGACCCAGTACTTC. Its protein product is CASSLVQQETQYF.